The 8 T cell receptor beta chains in this list originate from one sample, sequenced in a study of CD8 T cells in ankylosing spondylitis. Via MiXCR, TCRdb re-called the 5' RACE reads, giving one row per CDR3 protein. Here the sample spans some 250,000 distinct CDR3 sequences, more than 20% being singletons. Material for sequencing was blood, either unsorted or a sorted T cell fraction (not recorded which). The origin of the receptors is a male donor with ankylosing spondylitis or in good health (not recorded which).

The chain couples TRBV29-1 to TRBJ2-7, with D possibly TRBD2 on 7 matching bases. Looked up from germline, CDR1 is SQVTM and CDR2 is ANQGSEA. V was clipped by 6 bases and J by 5 bases, with 20 bases between them. The CDR3 has 14 residues. The CDR3: CSVPQAGGRNEQYF. CDR3 DNA: TGCAGCGTACCTCAAGCCGGGGGGCGAAACGAGCAGTACTTC.

V gene TRBV6-1 combines with J gene TRBJ2-1, with 10 nucleotides matching TRBD1. CDR1 is MNHNS and CDR2 is SASEGT in the germline V gene. With 1 base clipped from V and 7 bases from J, the junction kept 7 bases outside the gene matches. CDR3 length equals 16 residues. The chain's CDR3 is CASSEVPGQGINEQFF. The DNA for the CDR3 is TGTGCCAGCAGTGAAGTCCCGGGACAGGGGATAAATGAGCAGTTCTTC.

This clonotype was counted a few times. The V call is TRBV15, the J call TRBJ1-1, with a tentative D call TRBD1 (6 bases). The CDR3 sequence is 14 residues long. V lost 0 bases to trimming and J lost 6 bases, with 11 bases between them. CDR1 is LNHNV, CDR2 YYDKDF, per germline (reference sequence). CDR3 DNA sequence: TGTGCCACCAGCAGAGATAGGACAGTCGCTGAAGCTTTCTTT. Its protein is CATSRDRTVAEAFF. The full variable domain, completed using reference TRBV15 and TRBJ1-1, is DAMVIQNPRYQVTQFGKPVTLSCSQTLNHNVMYWYQQKSSQAPKLLFHYYDKDFNNEADTPDNFQSRRPNTSFCFLDIRSPGLGDTAMYLCATSRDRTVAEAFFGQGTRLTVV.

The chain is built from TRBV29-1 and TRBJ2-3, with TRBD1 matching over 8 bases. V gave up 2 bases and J gave up 10 bases; unmatched junction bases: 8. This CDR3 region has 13 residues. Germline V CDR1 and CDR2: SQVTM, ANQGSEA. The CDR3 DNA follows: TGCAGCGTTGAACCGGGACAGGCCAGGCCGCAGTATTTT. This encodes CSVEPGQARPQYF.

This chain links TRBV11-2 with TRBJ2-7; unclear D gene. The CDR3 contains 13 residues. Germline values: CDR1 SGHAT, CDR2 FQNNGV. V was cut by 2 bases and J by 0 bases, with 5 bases left in between. The CDR3 DNA reads as TGTGCCAGCAGCTTATCGGTCTCCTACGAGCAGTACTTC. Its protein product is CASSLSVSYEQYF.

This clonotype was found once. The J gene is TRBJ2-1, the V gene TRBV11-3, with D perhaps TRBD2 (6 bases). V was shortened by 3 bases and J by 5 bases, with 14 bases between the two germline ends. The CDR3 loop spans 15 amino acids. Germline V gene data show CDR1 as SGHNT and CDR2 as YENEEA. This CDR3 is CASSFGGVVNNEQFF. The CDR3 coding sequence is TGTGCCAGCAGCTTCGGCGGGGTGGTTAACAATGAGCAGTTCTTC.

This clonotype showed up just a few times. V usage is TRBV5-1 and J usage is TRBJ2-7; maybe TRBD2 (6 bases). The CDR3 sequence is 14 residues long. The germline V gene has CDR1 SGHRS and CDR2 YFSETQ. V lost 4 bases to trimming and J lost 0 bases, with 11 bases between them. The CDR3 is CASSEGTYSYEQYF. The CDR3 coding sequence is TGCGCCAGCAGCGAGGGGACTTACTCCTACGAGCAGTACTTC. Looking up the rest from reference TRBV5-1 and TRBJ2-7 gives the full variable domain: KAGVTQTPRYLIKTRGQQVTLSCSPISGHRSVSWYQQTPGQGLQFLFEYFSETQRNKGNFPGRFSGRQFSNSRSEMNVSTLELGDSALYLCASSEGTYSYEQYFGPGTRLTVT.

This clonotype was found a few times. The genes are TRBV3-1 and TRBJ1-6; tentative D call: TRBD1 (5 bases). Trimming took 3 bases from V and 7 from J, leaving 10 bases between them. There are 14 residues in the CDR3. Germline values: CDR1 LGHDT, CDR2 YNNKEL (reference sequence). CDR3 bases: TGTGCCAGCAGCCACATGGGGGTAAATTCACCCCTCCACTTT. This codes for CASSHMGVNSPLHF.